A selection of T cell receptor beta chains follows, all from one sample in a study of blood T cell repertoires in COVID-19. Sequencing was performed with immunoSEQ multiplex PCR; in TCRdb, only in-frame clones are kept and a portion is missing. The table lists roughly 210,000 clones, roughly 80% of them singletons. Sequences were obtained from peripheral blood. These receptors all come from an elderly woman with COVID-19, enrolled during active disease. Each CDR3 is given with its conserved first and last residue. The D gene is left open where the match is weak. Size tells how often a clone was seen (once, few, many) or the class of an expanded clone, and some rows leave it out.

CDR3 length	D gene	J gene	V gene	clone size	CDR3 protein	CDR3 DNA
16	.	TRBJ1-1	TRBV3-1/TRBV3-2	.	CASSPREAGKHTEAFF	TGTGCCAGCAGCCCTCGGGAGGCGGGAAAGCACACTGAAGCTTTCTTT
16	.	TRBJ1-6	TRBV6-6	.	CASSYSTWEDNSPLHF	TGTGCCAGCAGTTACTCGACGTGGGAGGATAATTCACCCCTCCACTTT
15	.	TRBJ1-1	TRBV7-2	.	CATKRGGLSNTEAFF	TGTGCCACTAAGAGGGGGGGGCTATCGAACACTGAAGCTTTCTTT
17	TRBD1	TRBJ2-3	TRBV18	.	CASSPSLPGQGIHTQYF	TGTGCCAGCTCACCATCCCTACCTGGACAGGGAATACACACGCAGTATTTT
15	TRBD1	TRBJ1-1	TRBV5-1	.	CASSFHGDRGTEAFF	TGCGCCAGCAGCTTTCATGGGGACAGGGGCACTGAAGCTTTCTTT
15	.	TRBJ1-4	TRBV5-1	.	CASRRTEETYEKLFF	TGCGCCAGCAGGAGGACAGAGGAGACCTATGAAAAACTGTTTTTT
16	TRBD1	TRBJ2-7	TRBV19	few	CASSQKTGTALYEQYF	TGTGCCAGTAGTCAAAAGACCGGGACAGCTCTTTACGAGCAGTACTTC
16	.	TRBJ1-1	TRBV6-1	.	CASSERRERGAREAFF	TGTGCCAGCAGTGAAAGGCGAGAACGGGGGGCAAGGGAAGCTTTCTTT
15	TRBD2	TRBJ2-3	TRBV5-1	.	CASSLAGGPGDTQYF	TGCGCCAGCAGCCTAGCGGGGGGGCCTGGAGATACGCAGTATTTT
12	.	TRBJ2-1	TRBV5-6	.	CASSPRGSEQFF	TGTGCCAGCAGCCCCAGGGGATCTGAGCAGTTCTTC
15	TRBD2	TRBJ2-3	TRBV15	.	CATSWEGKYTDTQYF	TGTGCCACCAGCTGGGAGGGGAAGTACACAGATACGCAGTATTTT
15	.	TRBJ1-3	TRBV30	.	CAWVEGQSGGNTIYF	TGTGCCTGGGTAGAGGGCCAATCGGGGGGAAACACCATATATTTT
18	.	TRBJ2-2	TRBV10-3	.	CAIKGGDSGYSNTGELFF	TGTGCCATCAAAGGGGGGGACTCCGGATACTCTAACACCGGGGAGCTGTTTTTT
18	TRBD2	TRBJ2-1	TRBV24-1	.	CATSDPSGASGGANEQFF	TGTGCCACCAGTGACCCATCCGGGGCTAGCGGGGGGGCGAATGAGCAGTTCTTC
10	.	TRBJ1-1	TRBV21-1	once	CATSAGEAFF	TGTGCCACCTCGGCAGGTGAAGCTTTCTTT
15	.	TRBJ1-1	TRBV6-5	.	CASSLRGQTNTEAFF	TGTGCCAGCAGTCTCCGGGGACAAACGAACACTGAAGCTTTCTTT
15	.	TRBJ1-6	TRBV3-1/TRBV3-2	.	CASSQGGRLDSPLHF	TGTGCCAGCAGCCAAGGGGGGCGCCTCGATTCACCCCTCCACTTT
15	.	TRBJ1-4	TRBV11-2	.	CASSPSVGGDEKLFF	TGTGCCAGCAGCCCCAGTGTAGGGGGAGATGAAAAACTGTTTTTT
16	.	TRBJ2-1	TRBV18	.	CASSPLPGGEFNEQFF	TGTGCCAGCTCACCACTTCCCGGGGGTGAATTCAATGAGCAGTTCTTC
17	TRBD1	TRBJ1-3	TRBV28	.	CASSKPQGAGSGNTIYF	TGTGCCAGCAGTAAACCGCAGGGGGCCGGCTCTGGAAACACCATATATTTT
16	TRBD1	TRBJ1-1	TRBV15	.	CATSRDPGQGDTEAFF	TGTGCCACCAGCAGAGATCCGGGACAGGGGGACACTGAAGCTTTCTTT
19	.	TRBJ1-1	TRBV7-9	.	CASSLVTPLHQGMNTEAFF	TGTGCCAGCAGCTTAGTAACCCCCCTGCACCAGGGGATGAACACTGAAGCTTTCTTT
16	.	TRBJ1-5	TRBV19	.	CASSANGRRGLQPQHF	TGTGCCAGTAGTGCAAATGGACGACGGGGTCTGCAGCCCCAGCATTTT
14	TRBD2	TRBJ2-3	TRBV7-9	.	CASSLLAGTDTQYF	TGTGCCAGCAGCTTACTAGCGGGGACAGATACGCAGTATTTT
16	TRBD2	TRBJ2-1	TRBV4-1	.	CASSRILAGASHEQFF	TGCGCCAGCAGCCGCATATTAGCGGGGGCCTCACATGAGCAGTTCTTC
12	TRBD1	TRBJ1-2	TRBV29-1	.	CSVRAGGYGYTF	TGCAGCGTCCGGGCAGGGGGCTATGGCTACACCTTC
15	TRBD1	TRBJ1-1	TRBV5-1	.	CASSLSRTGNTEAFF	TGCGCCAGCAGCTTATCACGGACAGGGAACACTGAAGCTTTCTTT
15	TRBD1	TRBJ1-5	TRBV2	.	CASSESGQGLQPQHF	TGTGCCAGCAGTGAGTCTGGACAGGGCCTACAGCCCCAGCATTTT
17	.	TRBJ1-3	TRBV19	few	CASSIDLRSLGGNTIYF	TGTGCCAGTAGTATAGATCTTCGCTCTCTAGGTGGAAACACCATATATTTT
13	.	TRBJ1-3	TRBV5-8	.	CASRPTVGNTIYF	TGTGCCAGCAGACCGACAGTTGGAAACACCATATATTTT
15	TRBD1	TRBJ1-2	TRBV6-5	.	CASRLDRDIVSGYTF	TGTGCCAGCAGACTCGACAGGGACATAGTCTCTGGCTACACCTTC
14	.	TRBJ1-6	TRBV18	.	CASSPGRDGSPLHF	TGTGCCAGCTCACCAGGGCGGGACGGTTCACCCCTCCACTTT
13	TRBD1	TRBJ2-7	TRBV30	once	CAWTTGGVPEQYF	TGTGCCTGGACGACAGGGGGTGTGCCCGAGCAGTACTTC
15	TRBD1	TRBJ1-2	TRBV5-1	.	CASSPPGQGAYGYTF	TGCGCCAGCAGCCCTCCGGGACAGGGAGCTTATGGCTACACCTTC
13	.	TRBJ2-1	TRBV7-2	.	CASSGGPFNEQFF	TGTGCCAGCAGCGGTGGGCCTTTCAATGAGCAGTTCTTC
14	TRBD1	TRBJ1-4	TRBV10-3	.	CAISPGQGREKLFF	TGTGCCATCAGCCCGGGACAGGGGCGGGAAAAACTGTTTTTT
12	.	TRBJ1-1	TRBV30	.	CAWNSGSTEAFF	TGTGCCTGGAATTCGGGGAGCACTGAAGCTTTCTTT
15	TRBD1	TRBJ2-1	TRBV30	.	CAWRRGQGYYNEQFF	TGTGCCTGGAGACGGGGACAGGGGTATTACAATGAGCAGTTCTTC
12	.	TRBJ1-5	TRBV27	.	CASSPYNQPQHF	TGTGCCAGCAGTCCCTACAATCAGCCCCAGCATTTT
15	.	TRBJ2-1	TRBV5-1	.	CASSLDGSSYNEQFF	TGCGCCAGCAGCTTGGACGGGAGCTCCTACAATGAGCAGTTCTTC
14	.	TRBJ1-1	TRBV6-2/TRBV6-3	.	CASSKLGQNTEAFF	TGTGCCAGCAGTAAACTGGGGCAAAACACTGAAGCTTTCTTT
15	.	TRBJ2-3	TRBV5-1	.	CASSLDSGLWDTQYF	TGCGCCAGCAGCTTGGACAGCGGGCTGTGGGATACGCAGTATTTT
16	.	TRBJ2-1	TRBV20-1	.	CSASETGLALYNEQFF	TGCAGTGCTAGTGAAACTGGACTGGCGCTTTACAATGAGCAGTTCTTC
12	.	TRBJ1-6	TRBV6-1	few	CASSEDPGPLHF	TGTGCCAGCAGTGAAGACCCGGGGCCCCTCCACTTT
13	.	TRBJ1-1	TRBV2	once	CASKYMRNTEAFF	TGTGCCAGCAAGTATATGAGGAACACTGAAGCTTTCTTT
13	TRBD1	TRBJ2-2	TRBV7-2	.	CASSTGEIGELFF	TGTGCCAGCAGTACAGGGGAGATCGGGGAGCTGTTTTTT
14	TRBD1	TRBJ1-1	TRBV6-6	once	CATRETGMGTEAFF	TGTGCCACACGAGAGACAGGGATGGGCACTGAAGCTTTCTTT
13	.	TRBJ1-2	TRBV10-3	.	CAIMAGINYGYTF	TGTGCCATCATGGCAGGGATTAACTATGGCTACACCTTC